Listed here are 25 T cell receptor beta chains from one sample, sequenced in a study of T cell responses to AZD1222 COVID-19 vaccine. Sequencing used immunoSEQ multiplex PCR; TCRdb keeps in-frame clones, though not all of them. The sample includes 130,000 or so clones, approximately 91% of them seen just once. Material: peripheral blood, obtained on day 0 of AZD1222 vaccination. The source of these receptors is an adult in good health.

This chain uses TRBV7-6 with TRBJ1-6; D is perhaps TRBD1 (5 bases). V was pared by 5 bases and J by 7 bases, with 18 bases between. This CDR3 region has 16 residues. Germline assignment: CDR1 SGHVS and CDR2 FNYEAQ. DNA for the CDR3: TGTGCCAGCAGCCCAAAGGCAGGGAATGGAAATTCACCCCTCCACTTT. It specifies CASSPKAGNGNSPLHF.

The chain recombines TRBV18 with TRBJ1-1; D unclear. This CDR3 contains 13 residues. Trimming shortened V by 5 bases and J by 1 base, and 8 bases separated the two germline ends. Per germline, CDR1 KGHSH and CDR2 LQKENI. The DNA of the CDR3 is TGTGCCAGCTCATCGAAACCGAACACTGAAGCTTTCTTT. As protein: CASSSKPNTEAFF.

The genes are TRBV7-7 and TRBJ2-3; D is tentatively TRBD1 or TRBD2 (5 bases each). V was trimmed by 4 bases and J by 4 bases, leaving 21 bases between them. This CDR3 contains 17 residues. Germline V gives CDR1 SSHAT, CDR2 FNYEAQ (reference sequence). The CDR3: CASSSNPLGVGADTQYF. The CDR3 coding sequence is TGTGCCAGCAGCTCCAACCCACTGGGGGTGGGAGCAGATACGCAGTATTTT.

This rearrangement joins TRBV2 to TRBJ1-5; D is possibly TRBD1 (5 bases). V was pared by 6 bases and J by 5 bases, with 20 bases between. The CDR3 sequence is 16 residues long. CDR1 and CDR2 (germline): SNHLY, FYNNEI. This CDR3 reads CASRERAGGKDQPQHF. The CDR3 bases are TGTGCCAGCAGGGAGAGGGCGGGGGGAAAGGATCAGCCCCAGCATTTT.

The CDR3 DNA reads TGTGCCAGCAGTGAATTGGCGTTCGGTTCCTACGAGCAGTACTTC. Amino acid sequence: CASSELAFGSYEQYF. The V call is TRBV6-1, the J call TRBJ2-7; D is uncertain. V lost 2 bases and J lost 1, with 12 bases in between. In germline, CDR1 is MNHNS, CDR2 SASEGT. The CDR3 is 15 residues long.

The CDR3, as DNA: TGCAGCGTAACCGGGACAGACCAGCCCCAGCATTTT. As protein: CSVTGTDQPQHF. V and J are TRBV29-1 and TRBJ1-5; 7 nucleotides line up with TRBD1. The CDR3 consists of 12 residues. The ends lost 6 bases at V and 7 bases at J; junction bases unmatched: 6. Germline loops: CDR1 SQVTM, CDR2 ANQGSEA. Complete variable domain (other parts from reference TRBV29-1 and TRBJ1-5): SAVISQKPSRDICQRGTSLTIQCQVDSQVTMMFWYRQQPGQSLTLIATANQGSEATYESGFVIDKFPISRPNLTFSTLTVSNMSPEDSSIYLCSVTGTDQPQHFGDGTRLSIL.

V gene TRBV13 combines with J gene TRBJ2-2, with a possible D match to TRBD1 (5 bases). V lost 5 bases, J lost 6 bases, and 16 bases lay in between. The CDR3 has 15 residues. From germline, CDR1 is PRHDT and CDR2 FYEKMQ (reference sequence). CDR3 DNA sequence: TGTGCCAGCAGCCAGGTGGTAGGGGCCCCCGGGGAGCTGTTTTTT. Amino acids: CASSQVVGAPGELFF.

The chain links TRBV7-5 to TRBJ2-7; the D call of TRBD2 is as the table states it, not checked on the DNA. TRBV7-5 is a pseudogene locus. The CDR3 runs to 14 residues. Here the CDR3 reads CVRSLCKSPYEQYF. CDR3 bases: TGTGTCAGAAGCCTTTGTAAGAGTCCCTACGAGCAGTACTTC.

DNA of the CDR3: TGTGCCAGCAGTTTTAATGGACAGGGGGCCGGGGAGCTGTTTTTT. Translated: CASSFNGQGAGELFF. The chain joins TRBV6-5 to TRBJ2-2; 10 positions agree with TRBD1. This CDR3 spans 15 amino acids. Germline assignment: CDR1 MNHEY and CDR2 SVGAGI. The junction had 5 bases not matched to a gene; V was cut back by 4 bases and J by 6 bases.

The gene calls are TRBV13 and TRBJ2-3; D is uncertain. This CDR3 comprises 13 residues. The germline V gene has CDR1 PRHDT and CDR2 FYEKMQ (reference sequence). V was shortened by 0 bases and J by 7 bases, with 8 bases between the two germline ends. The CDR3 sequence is CASSLGGRHTQYF. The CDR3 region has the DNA TGTGCCAGCAGCTTAGGTGGCCGGCATACGCAGTATTTT.

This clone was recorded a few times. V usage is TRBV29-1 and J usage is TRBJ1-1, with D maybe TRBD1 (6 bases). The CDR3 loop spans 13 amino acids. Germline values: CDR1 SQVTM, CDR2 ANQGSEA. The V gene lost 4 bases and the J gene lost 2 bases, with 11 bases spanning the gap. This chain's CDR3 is CSVVGGLNTEAFF. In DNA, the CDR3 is TGCAGCGTTGTGGGGGGGCTTAACACTGAAGCTTTCTTT.

CDR3 nucleotide sequence: TGTGCCAGCAGCGTAGGGGGCAGGCCGAACTATGGCTACACCTTC. It is translated as CASSVGGRPNYGYTF. V is TRBV9 and J is TRBJ1-2; D is perhaps TRBD1 (5 bases). CDR1 and CDR2 (germline): SGDLS, YYNGEE. V was pared by 0 bases and J by 2 bases, with 11 bases between. There are 15 residues in the CDR3.

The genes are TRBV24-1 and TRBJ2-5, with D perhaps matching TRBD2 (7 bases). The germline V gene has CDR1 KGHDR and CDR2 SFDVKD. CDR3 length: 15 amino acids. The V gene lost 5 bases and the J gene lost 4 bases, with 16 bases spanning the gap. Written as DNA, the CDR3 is TGTGCCACCAGTGGGAGGGGGGGCCGCGGAGAGACCCAGTACTTC. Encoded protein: CATSGRGGRGETQYF.

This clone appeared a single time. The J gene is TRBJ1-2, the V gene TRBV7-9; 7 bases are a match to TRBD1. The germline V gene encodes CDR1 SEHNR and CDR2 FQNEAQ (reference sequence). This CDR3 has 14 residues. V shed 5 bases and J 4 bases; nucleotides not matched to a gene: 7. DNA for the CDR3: TGTGCCAGCAGCCAAAGACAGGGTACCTATGGCTACACCTTC. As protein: CASSQRQGTYGYTF.

CDR3 region: CASSSGVVEKLFF. CDR3 coding DNA: TGTGCCAGCAGTTCGGGGGTTGTTGAAAAACTGTTTTTT. The chain combines TRBV6-5 with TRBJ1-4; tentatively, D is TRBD1 (5 bases). Trimming left V 4 bases short and J 7 bases short, with 10 bases between. Germline V gene lookup returns CDR1 MNHEY and CDR2 SVGAGI. CDR3 length: 13 amino acids.

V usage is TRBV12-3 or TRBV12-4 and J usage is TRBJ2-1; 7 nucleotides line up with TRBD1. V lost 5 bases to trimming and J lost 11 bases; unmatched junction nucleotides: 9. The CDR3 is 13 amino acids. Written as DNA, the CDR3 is TGTGCCAGCAGTATAAGGACAGGCGAAAAGCAGTTCTTC. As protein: CASSIRTGEKQFF.

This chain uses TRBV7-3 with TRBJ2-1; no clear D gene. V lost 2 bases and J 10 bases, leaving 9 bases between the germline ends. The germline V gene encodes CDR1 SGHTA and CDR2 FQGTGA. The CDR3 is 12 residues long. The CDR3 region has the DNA TGTGCCAGCAGCTTAGCGGCTGGGGAGCAGTTCTTC. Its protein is CASSLAAGEQFF.

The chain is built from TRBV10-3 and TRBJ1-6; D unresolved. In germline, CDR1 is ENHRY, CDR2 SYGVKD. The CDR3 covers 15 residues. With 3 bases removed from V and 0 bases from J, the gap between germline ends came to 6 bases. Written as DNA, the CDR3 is TGTGCCATCAGTGAACAGAGCTCCTATAATTCACCCCTCCACTTT. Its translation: CAISEQSSYNSPLHF.

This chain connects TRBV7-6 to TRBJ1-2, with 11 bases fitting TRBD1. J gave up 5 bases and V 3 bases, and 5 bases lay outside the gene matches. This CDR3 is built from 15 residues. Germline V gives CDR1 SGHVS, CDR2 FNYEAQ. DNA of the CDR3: TGTGCCAGCAGCTTGGGACAGGGGGGCTTATATGGCTACACCTTC. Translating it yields CASSLGQGGLYGYTF. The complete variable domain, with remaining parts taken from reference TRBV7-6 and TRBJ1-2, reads GAGVSQSPRYKVTKRGQDVALRCDPISGHVSLYWYRQALGQGPEFLTYFNYEAQQDKSGLPNDRFSAERPEGSISTLTIQRTEQRDSAMYRCASSLGQGGLYGYTFGSGTRLTVV.

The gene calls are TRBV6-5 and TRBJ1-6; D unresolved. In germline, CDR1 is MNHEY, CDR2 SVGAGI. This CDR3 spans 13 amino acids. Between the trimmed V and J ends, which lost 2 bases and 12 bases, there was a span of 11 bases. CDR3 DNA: TGTGCCAGCAGTTACCCCGAAGGCAGACCCCTCCACTTT. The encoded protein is CASSYPEGRPLHF.

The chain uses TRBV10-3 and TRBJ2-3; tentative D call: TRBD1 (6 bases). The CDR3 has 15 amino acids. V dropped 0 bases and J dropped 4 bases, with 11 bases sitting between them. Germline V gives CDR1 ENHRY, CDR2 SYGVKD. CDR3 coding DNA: TGTGCCATCAGTGAGTCCAGGGGAGTGGCAGATACGCAGTATTTT. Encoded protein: CAISESRGVADTQYF.

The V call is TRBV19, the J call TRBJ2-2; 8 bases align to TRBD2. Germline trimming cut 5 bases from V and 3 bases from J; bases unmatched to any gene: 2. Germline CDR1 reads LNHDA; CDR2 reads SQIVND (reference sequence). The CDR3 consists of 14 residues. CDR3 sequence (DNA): TGTGCCAGTAGTCGGCGGGGGGACACCGGGGAGCTGTTTTTT. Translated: CASSRRGDTGELFF.

The CDR3 DNA reads as TGCGCCAGCAGCTTGAATGAAAAACTGTTTTTT. This encodes CASSLNEKLFF. The chain carries TRBV5-1 and TRBJ1-4, with D unresolved. CDR1 is SGHRS and CDR2 is YFSETQ in the germline V gene. With 1 base removed from V and 5 bases from J, the gap between germline ends came to 0 bases. This CDR3 is built from 11 residues. Drawing the rest from reference TRBV5-1 and TRBJ1-4, the complete variable domain is KAGVTQTPRYLIKTRGQQVTLSCSPISGHRSVSWYQQTPGQGLQFLFEYFSETQRNKGNFPGRFSGRQFSNSRSEMNVSTLELGDSALYLCASSLNEKLFFGSGTQLSVL.

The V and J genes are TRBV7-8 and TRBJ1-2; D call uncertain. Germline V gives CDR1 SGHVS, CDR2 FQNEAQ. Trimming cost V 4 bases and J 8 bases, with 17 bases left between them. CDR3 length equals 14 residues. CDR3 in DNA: TGTGCCAGCAGCTCGACCTTCCCCGCGTTCGGCTACACCTTC. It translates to CASSSTFPAFGYTF. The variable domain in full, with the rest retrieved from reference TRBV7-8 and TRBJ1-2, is GAGVSQSPRYKVAKRGQDVALRCDPISGHVSLFWYQQALGQGPEFLTYFQNEAQLDKSGLPSDRFFAERPEGSVSTLKIQRTQQEDSAVYLCASSSTFPAFGYTFGSGTRLTVV.

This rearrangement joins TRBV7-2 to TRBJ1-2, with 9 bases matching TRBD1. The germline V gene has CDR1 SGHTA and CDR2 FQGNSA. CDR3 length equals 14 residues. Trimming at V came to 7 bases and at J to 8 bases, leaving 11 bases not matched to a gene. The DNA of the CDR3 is TGTGCCAGCACCGTATCGGCCGACAGGGGGGGCTACACCTTC. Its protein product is CASTVSADRGGYTF. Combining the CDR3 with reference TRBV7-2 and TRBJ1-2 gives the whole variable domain GAGVSQSPSNKVTEKGKDVELRCDPISGHTALYWYRQSLGQGLEFLIYFQGNSAPDKSGLPSDRFSAERTGGSVSTLTIQRTQQEDSAVYLCASTVSADRGGYTFGSGTRLTVV.